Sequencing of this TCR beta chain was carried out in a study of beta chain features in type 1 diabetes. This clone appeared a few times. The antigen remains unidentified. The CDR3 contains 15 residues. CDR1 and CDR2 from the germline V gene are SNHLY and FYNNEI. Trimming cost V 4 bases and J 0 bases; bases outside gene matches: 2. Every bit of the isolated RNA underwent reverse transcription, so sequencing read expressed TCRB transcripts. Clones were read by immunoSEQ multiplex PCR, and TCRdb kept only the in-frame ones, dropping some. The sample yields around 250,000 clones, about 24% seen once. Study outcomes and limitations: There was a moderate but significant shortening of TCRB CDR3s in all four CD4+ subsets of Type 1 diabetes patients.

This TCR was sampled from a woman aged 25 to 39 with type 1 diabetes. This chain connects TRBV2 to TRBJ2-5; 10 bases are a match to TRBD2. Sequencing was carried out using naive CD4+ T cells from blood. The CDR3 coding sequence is TGTGCCAGCAGTGGGACTAGCGGTTACCAAGAGACCCAGTACTTC. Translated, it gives CASSGTSGYQETQYF.